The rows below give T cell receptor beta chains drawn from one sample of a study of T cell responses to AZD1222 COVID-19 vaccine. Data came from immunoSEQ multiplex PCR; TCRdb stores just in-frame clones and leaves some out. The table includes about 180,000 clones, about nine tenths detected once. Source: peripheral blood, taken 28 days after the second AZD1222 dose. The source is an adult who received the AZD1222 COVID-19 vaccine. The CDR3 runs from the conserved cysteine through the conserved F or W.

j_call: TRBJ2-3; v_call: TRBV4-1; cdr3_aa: CASSQAVASMHTQYF
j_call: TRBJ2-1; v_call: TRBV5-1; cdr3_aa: CASWEGGSYNEQFF
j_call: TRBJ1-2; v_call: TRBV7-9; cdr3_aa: CASSSGVGTGNYGYTF
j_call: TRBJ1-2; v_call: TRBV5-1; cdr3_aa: CASSATGNYGYTF
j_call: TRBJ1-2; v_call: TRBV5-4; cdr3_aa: CASSPDPGTGNGYTF
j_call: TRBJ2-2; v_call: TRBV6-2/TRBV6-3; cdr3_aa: CASSYPRDRANTGELFF
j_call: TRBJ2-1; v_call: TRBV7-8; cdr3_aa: CASSKDFSGTRSYNEQFF
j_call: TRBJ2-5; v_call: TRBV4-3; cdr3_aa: CASSQDARTQYF
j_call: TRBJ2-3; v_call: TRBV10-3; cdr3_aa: CAISERAESTDTQYF
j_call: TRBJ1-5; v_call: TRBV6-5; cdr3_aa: CASSRAPQVNQPQHF
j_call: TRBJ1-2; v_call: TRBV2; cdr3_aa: CASVSEYGYTF
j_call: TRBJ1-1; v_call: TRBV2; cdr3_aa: CASVVDRGIGNTEAFF
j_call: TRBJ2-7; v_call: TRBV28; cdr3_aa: CASGNYEQYF
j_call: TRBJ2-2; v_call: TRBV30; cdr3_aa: CAWRGGQATGELFF
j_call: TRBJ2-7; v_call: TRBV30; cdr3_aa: CAWRWGSSYEQYF
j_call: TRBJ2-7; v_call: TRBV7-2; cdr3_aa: CASSSHGTSGGPSSYEQYF